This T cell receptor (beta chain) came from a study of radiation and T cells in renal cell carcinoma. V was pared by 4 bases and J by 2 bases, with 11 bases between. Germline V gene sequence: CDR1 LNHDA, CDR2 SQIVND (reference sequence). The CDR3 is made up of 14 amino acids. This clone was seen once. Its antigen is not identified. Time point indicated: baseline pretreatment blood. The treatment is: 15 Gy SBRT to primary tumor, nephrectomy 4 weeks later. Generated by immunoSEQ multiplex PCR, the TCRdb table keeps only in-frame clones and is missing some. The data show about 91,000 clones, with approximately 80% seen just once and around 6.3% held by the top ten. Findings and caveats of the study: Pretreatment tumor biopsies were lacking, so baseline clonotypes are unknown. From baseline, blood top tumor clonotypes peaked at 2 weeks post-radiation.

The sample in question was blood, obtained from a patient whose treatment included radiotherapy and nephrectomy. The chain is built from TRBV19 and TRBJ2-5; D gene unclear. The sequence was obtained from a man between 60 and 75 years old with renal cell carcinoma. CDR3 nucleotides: TGTGCCAGTAGTACGGACCGCGATCAAGAGACCCAGTACTTC. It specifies CASSTDRDQETQYF. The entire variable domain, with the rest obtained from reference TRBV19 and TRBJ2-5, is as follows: DGGITQSPKYLFRKEGQNVTLSCEQNLNHDAMYWYRQDPGQGLRLIYYSQIVNDFQKGDIAEGYSVSREKKESFPLTVTSAQKNPTAFYLCASSTDRDQETQYFGPGTRLLVL.